The 29 T cell receptor beta chains given below trace back to one sample, sequenced in a study of CD8+CD57+ T cells in acquired aplastic anemia. It was patients with CD8+CD57+ cell expansion by flow cytometry who were chosen for sequencing. It was genomic DNA that served as the template for profiling TCR beta VDJ and CDR3. TCRdb redid the calling of the reads with MiXCR, one entry per CDR3 protein. This sample has approximately 300,000 distinct CDR3 sequences, with roughly 53% found just once. Sequenced sample: sorted CD4+, CD8+, or CD8+CD57+ T cells (not recorded which) from PBMCs. The receptor set was obtained from a human donor with aplastic anemia.

This clonotype was found many times. The rearrangement links TRBV24-1 to TRBJ2-5, with 10 bases that match TRBD2. The CDR3 spans 16 residues. Germline V gene data show CDR1 as KGHDR and CDR2 as SFDVKD. The trim removed 4 bases at V and 1 base at J, leaving 5 bases unmatched. The CDR3 spells CATSDPSGGIQETQYF. For the CDR3, the DNA is TGTGCCACCAGTGACCCTAGCGGGGGAATCCAAGAGACCCAGTACTTC.

The chain uses TRBV6-6 and TRBJ1-2; TRBD1 matches 12 bases. CDR1 and CDR2 from the germline V gene are MNHNY and SVGAGI (reference sequence). Trimming removed 4 bases from V and 8 bases from J; junction bases left unmatched: 2. The CDR3 totals 13 residues. The CDR3 spells CASSWDRGQGYTF. The CDR3 DNA follows: TGTGCCAGCAGTTGGGACAGGGGGCAAGGCTACACCTTC.

This clonotype was detected once. The rearrangement links TRBV20-1 to TRBJ1-2; 7 positions match TRBD1. Germline-derived CDR1 and CDR2 are DFQATT and SNEGSKA (reference sequence). V trimming: 1 base; J trimming: 2 bases; junction bases outside the gene matches: 10. The CDR3 runs 16 residues. This CDR3 is CSARGSETGMNYGYTF. DNA of the CDR3: TGCAGTGCTAGAGGGTCTGAGACAGGGATGAACTATGGCTACACCTTC.

This clonotype was seen a single time. The V gene is TRBV10-1, the J gene TRBJ2-7; D is unresolved. The CDR3 runs 10 residues. Trimming removed 7 bases at V and 0 bases at J, with 1 base between. Germline values: CDR1 WNHNN, CDR2 SYGVQD (reference sequence). CDR3 region: CASNSYEQYF. The CDR3 bases are TGCGCCAGCAACTCCTACGAGCAGTACTTC.

The chain couples TRBV20-1 to TRBJ1-2; maybe TRBD1 (5 bases). Trimming removed 0 bases from V and 7 bases from J, with 12 bases in between. The CDR3 has 13 residues. CDR1 DFQATT and CDR2 SNEGSKA come from the germline V gene (reference sequence). The CDR3, as DNA: TGCAGTGCTAGAGATTATCGAACAGGTGGCTACACCTTC. It encodes CSARDYRTGGYTF.

This sequence joins TRBV20-1 and TRBJ2-1, with TRBD2 identical over 7 bases. CDR1 and CDR2 (germline): DFQATT, SNEGSKA (reference sequence). This CDR3 region has 14 residues. V shed 3 bases and J 7 bases; nucleotides not matched to a gene: 9. The CDR3 nucleotides are TGCAGTGCTAGTCGCGGCGGGGGATCAAATGAGCAGTTCTTC. It translates to CSASRGGGSNEQFF.

The chain links TRBV4-3 to TRBJ1-6; D may be TRBD1 (5 bases). The CDR3 is made up of 13 amino acids. Trimming removed 4 bases from V and 5 bases from J, with 6 bases in between. From germline, CDR1 is LGHNA and CDR2 YSLEER. The CDR3 sequence: CASSLDNNSPLHF. CDR3 coding DNA: TGCGCCAGCAGCCTGGACAATAATTCACCCCTCCACTTT.

This clonotype was observed a few times. One base away lies a much larger clone, so this may be a sequencing read error. The chain couples TRBV5-1 to TRBJ2-7, with 11 bases that match TRBD1. This CDR3 spans 15 amino acids. Looked up from germline, CDR1 is SGHRS and CDR2 is YFSETQ. The CDR3, as DNA: TGCGCCAGCAGCGGGGGACAGGGGGTTACCTACGTGCAGTACTTC. Encoded protein: CASSGGQGVTYVQYF. Full variable domain (outside the CDR3, taken from reference TRBV5-1 and TRBJ2-7): KAGVTQTPRYLIKTRGQQVTLSCSPISGHRSVSWYQQTPGQGLQFLFEYFSETQRNKGNFPGRFSGRQFSNSRSEMNVSTLELGDSALYLCASSGGQGVTYVQYFGPGTRLTVT.

This chain joins TRBV7-9 and TRBJ1-3; D is ambiguous. CDR1 and CDR2 (germline): SEHNR, FQNEAQ (reference sequence). The CDR3 covers 17 residues. Between the trimmed V and J ends, which lost 6 bases and 3 bases, there was a span of 21 bases. CDR3: CASRLFVGARFGNTIYF. The CDR3 DNA is TGTGCCAGCAGGTTGTTTGTGGGTGCTCGTTTTGGAAACACCATATATTTT.

This clonotype appeared once. The V gene is TRBV7-3, the J gene TRBJ2-2; possibly TRBD1 or TRBD2 for D (5 bases each). Deletions cut 5 bases from V and 5 bases from J, with 12 bases between. Germline CDR1 is SGHTA and CDR2 is FQGTGA. This CDR3 spans 14 amino acids. In DNA, the CDR3 is TGTGCCAGCAGCCAGGGAGTAGCTACCGGGGAGCTGTTTTTT. This translates into CASSQGVATGELFF. The variable domain in full, completed from reference TRBV7-3 and TRBJ2-2, reads GAGVSQTPSNKVTEKGKYVELRCDPISGHTALYWYRQSLGQGPEFLIYFQGTGAADDSGLPNDRFFAVRPEGSVSTLKIQRTERGDSAVYLCASSQGVATGELFFGEGSRLTVL.

V is TRBV7-8 and J is TRBJ2-5; D assignment may be TRBD1 or TRBD2 (5 bases each). The V gene lost 2 bases and the J gene lost 5 bases, with 15 bases spanning the gap. Germline V gene lookup returns CDR1 SGHVS and CDR2 FQNEAQ. The length of the CDR3 is 15 residues. The CDR3 DNA reads as TGTGCCAGCAGCTTAACCGGGACCGCGTCGGAGACCCAGTACTTC. The encoded protein is CASSLTGTASETQYF.

At least ten counts were recorded for this clonotype. The chain has TRBV3-1 and TRBJ2-2; perhaps TRBD1 as D (6 bases). CDR1 is LGHDT, CDR2 YNNKEL, per germline (reference sequence). Deletions cut 1 base from V and 0 bases from J, with 9 bases between. This CDR3 comprises 16 residues. CDR3 in DNA: TGTGCCAGCAGCCAAGGGACAGCTACGAACACCGGGGAGCTGTTTTTT. This gives the protein CASSQGTATNTGELFF.

To note about this clonotype: The junction departs from germline at one end; a sequencing error may be responsible. V is TRBV29-1 and J is TRBJ2-7; D gene uncertain. This CDR3 comprises 9 residues. Germline CDR1 reads SQVTM; CDR2 reads ANQGSEA. CDR3 sequence (DNA): TGCAGCCAAGTCGCCGAGCAGCACTTC. Protein product: CSQVAEQHF.

Note on this clonotype: Germline and junction disagree at one end, which may indicate a read error. The chain combines TRBV15 with TRBJ2-7; D perhaps matches TRBD2 (6 bases). CDR1 is LNHNV, CDR2 YYDKDF, per germline (reference sequence). CDR3 length: 17 residues. CDR3 DNA sequence: TGTGCCACAAGCAGAGATCGGACTATCCTGGGCTCCTACGAGCAGTACTTC. Translation gives CATSRDRTILGSYEQYF. Full variable domain (remainder filled in from reference TRBV15 and TRBJ2-7): DAMVIQNPRYQVTQFGKPVTLSCSQTLNHNVMYWYQQKSSQAPKLLFHYYDKDFNNEADTPDNFQSRRPNTSFCFLDIRSPGLGDTAMYLCATSRDRTILGSYEQYFGPGTRLTVT.

This clonotype was seen a handful of times. This chain connects TRBV20-1 to TRBJ2-1; 9 positions match TRBD2. The CDR3 is made up of 15 amino acids. Germline V gene sequence: CDR1 DFQATT, CDR2 SNEGSKA (reference sequence). J lost 8 bases, V lost 0 bases, and 8 bases had no gene match. The CDR3 coding sequence is TGCAGTGCTAGAGATCTTGCGGGGGGGCGGCATGAGCAGTTCTTC. Protein product: CSARDLAGGRHEQFF.

This clonotype showed up just once. The genes are TRBV29-1 and TRBJ1-2; 7 nucleotides align to TRBD1. The CDR3 covers 12 residues. Germline CDR1 and CDR2: SQVTM and ANQGSEA. CDR3 region: CGAQTGPEGYTF. The DNA of the CDR3 is TGCGGCGCCCAGACAGGGCCGGAGGGCTACACCTTC.

In DNA form, the CDR3 reads TGTGCCAGTAGTATAGGTACCGCGGGACAAGGAAATCAGCCCCAGCATTTT. It specifies CASSIGTAGQGNQPQHF. V gene TRBV19 combines with J gene TRBJ1-5; D is possibly TRBD1 (6 bases). Germline values: CDR1 LNHDA, CDR2 SQIVND (reference sequence). The CDR3 runs to 17 residues. V lost 1 base and J 4 bases, leaving 17 bases between the germline ends.

V gene TRBV6-6 combines with J gene TRBJ1-6; 8 bases match TRBD1. After removal of 2 bases from V and 0 bases from J, the junction contained 3 bases not matched to a gene. Germline CDR1 reads MNHNY; CDR2 reads SVGAGI (reference sequence). The CDR3 loop spans 17 amino acids. In DNA, the CDR3 is TGTGCCAGCAGTTACGACAGGGGAGGCTCCTATAATTCACCCCTCCACTTT. Its translation: CASSYDRGGSYNSPLHF.

The chain recombines TRBV20-1 with TRBJ1-6; D is uncertain. V lost 1 base and J lost 7, with 5 bases in between. The CDR3 contains 12 residues. The germline V gene has CDR1 DFQATT and CDR2 SNEGSKA (reference sequence). The DNA of the CDR3 is TGCAGTGCTAGAGTCGCGAATTCACCCCTCCACTTT. Translated, it gives CSARVANSPLHF.

This clonotype was seen repeatedly, ten times or more. This clone may be a read error of a much larger clone one base away. This chain joins TRBV10-2 and TRBJ2-7, with 10 bases identical to TRBD1. This CDR3 contains 13 residues. Germline values: CDR1 WSHSY, CDR2 SAAADI. The ends lost 5 bases at V and 6 bases at J; junction bases unmatched: 4. CDR3 coding DNA: TGCGCCAGCAGTTGGGACAGGGGTTGCGAGCAGTACTTC. This translates into CASSWDRGCEQYF.

This chain uses TRBV6-5 with TRBJ1-4; TRBD1 matches at 7 bases. With V trimmed by 0 bases and J by 5 bases, 21 bases remained unmatched. The CDR3 runs to 21 residues. Germline V gene sequence: CDR1 MNHEY, CDR2 SVGAGI. CDR3 region: CASSYSTWTGLAGGGNEKLFF. The DNA of the CDR3 is TGTGCCAGCAGTTACTCGACCTGGACAGGATTGGCTGGGGGGGGGAATGAAAAACTGTTTTTT.

Only a few counts were recorded for this clonotype. The CDR3 protein is CSAGGSAYEQYF. As DNA, the CDR3 is TGCAGTGCCGGGGGCAGCGCCTACGAGCAGTACTTC. The genes are TRBV20-1 and TRBJ2-7; D may be TRBD1 or TRBD2 (6 bases each). In germline, CDR1 is DFQATT, CDR2 SNEGSKA (reference sequence). Trimming took 6 bases from V and 2 from J, leaving 11 bases between them. The CDR3 totals 12 residues.

V and J are TRBV29-1 and TRBJ2-1, with 9 bases identical to TRBD2. Unmatched junction bases numbered 13, after V lost 7 bases and J lost 9 bases. Germline CDR1 reads SQVTM; CDR2 reads ANQGSEA. The CDR3 length is 14 residues. CDR3 loop: CSGALAGGPSEQFF. In DNA form, the CDR3 reads TGCAGCGGGGCCCTTGCGGGAGGGCCCTCTGAGCAGTTCTTC.

This clonotype was seen more than once but under ten times. This sequence joins TRBV7-2 and TRBJ1-6; maybe TRBD1 (6 bases). This CDR3 contains 16 residues. Deletions cut 4 bases from V and 12 bases from J, with 22 bases between. Germline V lookup: CDR1 SGHTA, CDR2 FQGNSA. The CDR3 DNA reads TGTGCCAGCAGCTCCACGACCAACAGGGTATGGAGACCCCTCCACTTT. As protein: CASSSTTNRVWRPLHF.

The CDR3 loop is CASSPPRGVEQYF. The CDR3 coding sequence is TGTGCCAGCAGCCCCCCCCGGGGGGTCGAGCAGTACTTC. The chain links TRBV7-6 to TRBJ2-7; 7 bases fit TRBD2. This CDR3 has 13 residues. CDR1 is SGHVS and CDR2 is FNYEAQ in the germline V gene. Trimming at V came to 5 bases and at J to 6 bases, leaving 7 bases not matched to a gene.

This clonotype has ten or more counts. The genes are TRBV15 and TRBJ1-2; the D gene is possibly TRBD1 (6 bases). Germline V gene sequence: CDR1 LNHNV, CDR2 YYDKDF (reference sequence). CDR3 length equals 15 residues. The germline V and J ends were trimmed by 4 bases and 8 bases, with 20 bases remaining between them. The CDR3 sequence is CATSTQRNRVVGYTF. The CDR3, as DNA: TGTGCCACCAGCACTCAACGGAACAGGGTGGTGGGCTACACCTTC. Full variable domain (rest looked up from reference TRBV15 and TRBJ1-2): DAMVIQNPRYQVTQFGKPVTLSCSQTLNHNVMYWYQQKSSQAPKLLFHYYDKDFNNEADTPDNFQSRRPNTSFCFLDIRSPGLGDTAMYLCATSTQRNRVVGYTFGSGTRLTVV.

Many counts were recorded for this clonotype. V usage is TRBV4-1 and J usage is TRBJ2-3; 12 positions agree with TRBD2. Trimming took 1 base from V and 4 from J; bases not matched to a gene: 6. The CDR3 covers 17 residues. The germline V gene has CDR1 MGHRA and CDR2 YSYEKL. The CDR3 DNA sequence: TGCGCCAGCAGCCAAGGAGGACTAGCGGGACGGGCAGATACGCAGTATTTT. This translates into CASSQGGLAGRADTQYF.

About this clonotype itself: One end of the junction fails to match germline, which may point to a read error. This sequence joins TRBV14 and TRBJ2-3, with 12 bases fitting TRBD2. The V gene's germline CDR1 is SGHDN and CDR2 FVKESK. The CDR3 covers 15 residues. CDR3 sequence: CASSWTSGKADTQYF. CDR3 sequence (DNA): TGCGCCAGCAGCTGGACTAGCGGGAAAGCAGATACGCAGTATTTT.

This clonotype was seen a few times. Mismatch with germline at one junction end may stem from a read error. V is TRBV5-1 and J is TRBJ2-3; 12 bases map to TRBD2. The CDR3 length is 17 residues. Germline CDR1 and CDR2: SGHRS and YFSETQ. The CDR3: CASSPPGLAGGLGTQYF. The CDR3 region has the DNA TGTGCCAGCTCACCACCGGGCCTAGCGGGAGGGCTCGGTACGCAGTATTTT. The complete variable domain, with remaining parts taken from reference TRBV5-1 and TRBJ2-3, reads KAGVTQTPRYLIKTRGQQVTLSCSPISGHRSVSWYQQTPGQGLQFLFEYFSETQRNKGNFPGRFSGRQFSNSRSEMNVSTLELGDSALYLCASSPPGLAGGLGTQYFGPGTRLTVL.